These T cell receptor beta chains were read from a single sample in a study of CD8+ T cells in alopecia areata. Assay: immunoSEQ multiplex PCR; the TCRdb copy retains only in-frame clones and omits some. The sample includes around 100,000 clones, roughly 50% of them seen just once. The specimen comprised CD8+ T cells sorted from blood, sampled at week 24, from a patient treated with tofacitinib. Source of these receptors: a human donor with alopecia areata. Each CDR3 is given with its conserved first and last residue. The D gene is left open where the match is weak. Clone size is shown for a subset of rows, as once, few, many or a class of expanded clone.

>TRBV13|.|TRBJ2-7|.
CASSTWDTSYEQYF
TGTGCCAGCAGCACTTGGGACACATCCTACGAGCAGTACTTC
>TRBV16|.|TRBJ2-1|.
CASSHSHEQFF
TGTGCCAGCAGCCACTCTCATGAGCAGTTCTTC
>TRBV27|.|TRBJ2-6|.
CASSLFGGEGANVLTF
TGTGCCAGCAGTTTATTCGGGGGCGAAGGGGCCAACGTCCTGACTTTC
>TRBV11-2|TRBD2|TRBJ2-3|.
CASSLWGSGGTDTQYF
TGTGCCAGCAGCCTCTGGGGTAGCGGGGGCACAGATACGCAGTATTTT
>TRBV6-5|TRBD1|TRBJ2-7|.
CASSSDRGAYEQYF
TGTGCCAGCAGTTCCGACAGGGGCGCCTACGAGCAGTACTTC
>TRBV27|TRBD2|TRBJ2-1|.
CASSLLLAGSYNEQFF
TGTGCCAGCAGTTTACTCCTAGCGGGGTCGTACAATGAGCAGTTCTTC
>TRBV7-8|.|TRBJ1-6|.
CASSLEAVPYNSPLHF
TGTGCCAGCAGCTTAGAGGCGGTCCCTTATAATTCACCCCTCCACTTT
>TRBV7-9|.|TRBJ1-1|.
CASMIEAEAFF
TGTGCCAGCATGATTGAGGCTGAAGCTTTCTTT
>TRBV6-1|.|TRBJ2-3|.
CASSVLWDTQYF
TGTGCCAGCAGTGTCCTCTGGGATACGCAGTATTTT
>TRBV4-3|.|TRBJ2-5|.
CASSPKREETQYF
TGCGCCAGCAGCCCGAAACGTGAAGAGACCCAGTACTTC
>TRBV4-1|TRBD2|TRBJ2-2|few
CASSPTLAGVGTGELFF
TGCGCCAGCAGCCCTACACTAGCGGGGGTCGGCACCGGGGAGCTGTTTTTT
>TRBV7-9|.|TRBJ2-7|few
CASSLAERAYEQYF
TGTGCCAGCAGCTTAGCGGAGAGGGCCTACGAGCAGTACTTC
>TRBV5-1|TRBD1|TRBJ2-1|.
CASSLAPDRSYNEQFF
TGCGCCAGCAGCTTGGCCCCGGACAGGTCCTACAATGAGCAGTTCTTC
>TRBV29-1|.|TRBJ1-2|.
CSVEETGTVGYTF
TGCAGCGTTGAAGAGACCGGGACCGTCGGCTACACCTTC
>TRBV14|.|TRBJ2-1|.
CASGNRSSSYNEQFF
TGTGCCAGCGGGAACAGGTCGAGCTCCTACAATGAGCAGTTCTTC
>TRBV11-2|TRBD2|TRBJ2-5|once
CASSFGLAGGLETQYF
TGTGCCAGCAGCTTCGGACTAGCGGGTGGTTTGGAGACCCAGTACTTC
>TRBV30|.|TRBJ2-7|.
CAWSMGEQYF
TGTGCCTGGAGTATGGGGGAGCAGTACTTC
>TRBV13|TRBD1|TRBJ1-1|.
CASSLGPGTANTEAFF
TGTGCCAGCAGCTTGGGACCCGGGACAGCGAACACTGAAGCTTTCTTT
>TRBV7-9|TRBD1|TRBJ2-1|.
CASSFRGHEQFF
TGTGCCAGCAGCTTTAGGGGGCATGAGCAGTTCTTC
>TRBV2|.|TRBJ2-3|.
CASSEAYTDTQYF
TGTGCCAGCAGTGAAGCGTACACCGATACGCAGTATTTT
>TRBV13|TRBD1|TRBJ2-7|few
CASSLVGDSGSYEQYF
TGTGCCAGCAGCTTAGTTGGGGACAGCGGATCTTACGAGCAGTACTTC
>TRBV10-3|TRBD2|TRBJ2-5|.
CASNPRGGGTQETQYF
TGTGCCTCCAATCCACGGGGCGGGGGGACCCAAGAGACCCAGTACTTC
>TRBV7-9|TRBD1|TRBJ1-2|.
CASSSGGGAGYGYTF
TGTGCCAGCAGCTCTGGAGGGGGCGCTGGCTATGGCTACACCTTC
>TRBV29-1|.|TRBJ1-1|few
CSVVGQNTEAFF
TGCAGCGTTGTGGGACAGAACACTGAAGCTTTCTTT
>TRBV5-4|.|TRBJ2-7|.
CASSFWGQSYEQYF
TGTGCCAGCAGCTTTTGGGGCCAATCCTACGAGCAGTACTTC
>TRBV14|TRBD1|TRBJ2-7|.
CASSQPGQGEAYEQYF
TGTGCCAGCAGCCAACCGGGACAGGGTGAAGCCTACGAGCAGTACTTC
>TRBV4-1|TRBD1|TRBJ2-7|.
CASSLEPGQGYEQYF
TGCGCCAGCAGCCTCGAGCCGGGACAGGGCTACGAGCAGTACTTC
>TRBV2|.|TRBJ2-1|.
CASSHTPRDNEQFF
TGTGCCAGCAGCCACACACCCAGGGACAATGAGCAGTTCTTC
>TRBV19|TRBD1|TRBJ2-2|.
CASSPDRENTGELFF
TGTGCCAGTAGTCCTGACAGGGAAAACACCGGGGAGCTGTTTTTT
>TRBV13|.|TRBJ1-1|few
CASTPILSPEAFF
TGTGCCAGCACCCCCATCCTCAGCCCTGAAGCTTTCTTT
>TRBV7-2|.|TRBJ2-3|.
CASSLPGGRGPDTQYF
TGTGCCAGCAGCTTACCTGGGGGTAGAGGCCCAGATACGCAGTATTTT
>TRBV2|.|TRBJ2-2|.
CASSEGSGKRRAGELFF
TGTGCCAGCAGTGAAGGGTCAGGGAAGAGAAGAGCCGGGGAGCTGTTTTTT
>TRBV5-1|.|TRBJ2-1|.
CASSFGGGMYNEQFF
TGCGCCAGCAGCTTTGGAGGGGGGATGTACAATGAGCAGTTCTTC
>TRBV27|.|TRBJ1-5|many
CASRSGGPNQPQHF
TGTGCCAGCCGGTCGGGGGGCCCTAATCAGCCCCAGCATTTT
>TRBV13|TRBD2|TRBJ2-1|.
CASSLERGLVMRFF
TGTGCCAGCAGCTTAGAGAGGGGACTAGTTATGCGGTTCTTC
>TRBV27|.|TRBJ2-1|.
CASSLDGSDEQFF
TGTGCCAGCAGTTTAGATGGCTCGGATGAGCAGTTCTTC
>TRBV29-1|TRBD1|TRBJ1-2|.
CSVEWGQGYYGYTF
TGCAGCGTTGAATGGGGACAGGGGTACTATGGCTACACCTTC
>TRBV4-1|TRBD1|TRBJ2-7|.
CASSLGQGAEQYF
TGCGCCAGCAGCCTGGGACAGGGCGCCGAGCAGTACTTC
>TRBV6-5|.|TRBJ1-2|.
CASSYHTTDSLGYTF
TGTGCCAGCAGTTATCACACAACGGACAGCTTAGGCTACACCTTC
>TRBV7-2|TRBD1|TRBJ1-6|few
CASSLPGQGDSPLHF
TGTGCCAGCAGCTTACCGGGACAGGGCGATTCACCCCTCCACTTT
>TRBV5-4|TRBD1|TRBJ2-7|.
CASSVRDSYEQYF
TGTGCCAGCAGCGTCCGGGACAGCTACGAGCAGTACTTC
>TRBV5-6|TRBD2|TRBJ2-5|.
CASSSATSGVQETQYF
TGTGCCAGCAGCTCAGCGACTAGCGGGGTACAAGAGACCCAGTACTTC
>TRBV9|TRBD1|TRBJ2-7|few
CASSEGTGAVYEQYF
TGTGCCAGCAGCGAGGGGACAGGAGCCGTCTACGAGCAGTACTTC
>TRBV30|.|TRBJ1-1|.
CAWTGGPTEAFF
TGTGCCTGGACTGGGGGTCCCACTGAAGCTTTCTTT
>TRBV6-1|.|TRBJ2-2|few
CASSGVVENGELFF
TGTGCCAGCAGTGGAGTGGTGGAAAACGGGGAGCTGTTTTTT